A selection of T cell receptor beta chains follows, all from one sample in a study of control samples from healthy donors and cancer patients. Profiled with immunoSEQ multiplex PCR; TCRdb holds only in-frame clones, not every one. This table has about 410,000 clones, more than 80% appearing once. The source material was PBMCs. These TCRs come from a man between 40 and 49 years old with head and neck cancer. Both conserved end residues are part of each CDR3. A D gene is named only where the DNA matches it firmly. The size field is filled for only some rows; it gives once, few, many or a size class.

CDR3nt: TGTGCCAGCAGTTTACCCCGAGTCTCCTACGAGCAGTACTTC; CDR3aa: CASSLPRVSYEQYF; abundance: -; d_gene: -; v_gene: TRBV28; j_gene: TRBJ2-7
CDR3nt: TGTGCCACCAGCGAGATGGGGGGTTCGTCCCTCCACTTT; CDR3aa: CATSEMGGSSLHF; abundance: -; d_gene: -; v_gene: TRBV15; j_gene: TRBJ1-6
CDR3nt: TGCAGCGTTGGGGTCGGGTTATTTACTGAAGCTTTCTTT; CDR3aa: CSVGVGLFTEAFF; abundance: -; d_gene: -; v_gene: TRBV29-1; j_gene: TRBJ1-1
CDR3nt: TGTGCCAGCAGCCCTAGTCGGGGGTTCGATCAGCCCCAGCATTTT; CDR3aa: CASSPSRGFDQPQHF; abundance: once; d_gene: -; v_gene: TRBV7-2; j_gene: TRBJ1-5
CDR3nt: TGTGCCTGGAGTCCCGGCAGGGTGAACACTGAAGCTTTCTTT; CDR3aa: CAWSPGRVNTEAFF; abundance: -; d_gene: -; v_gene: TRBV30; j_gene: TRBJ1-1
CDR3nt: TGCGCCAGCGTCACGGGGGTCCTTGAAGTGAACACTGAAGCTTTCTTT; CDR3aa: CASVTGVLEVNTEAFF; abundance: -; d_gene: -; v_gene: TRBV10-2; j_gene: TRBJ1-1
CDR3nt: TGTGCCAGCAGTTTAAGGGAGACCCAGTACTTC; CDR3aa: CASSLRETQYF; abundance: -; d_gene: -; v_gene: TRBV12-3/TRBV12-4; j_gene: TRBJ2-5
CDR3nt: TGTGCCAGCAGCTCCCTCAAAAGTGATGGCTACACCTTC; CDR3aa: CASSSLKSDGYTF; abundance: -; d_gene: -; v_gene: TRBV7-9; j_gene: TRBJ1-2
CDR3nt: TGTGCCAGCAGCTTGGGCGGGGGCCCCTACAATGAGCAGTTCTTC; CDR3aa: CASSLGGGPYNEQFF; abundance: -; d_gene: -; v_gene: TRBV5-4; j_gene: TRBJ2-1
CDR3nt: TGTGCCAGCAGTCCGCCGGGACAGGGCTTCTACGAGCAGTACTTC; CDR3aa: CASSPPGQGFYEQYF; abundance: once; d_gene: TRBD1; v_gene: TRBV28; j_gene: TRBJ2-7
CDR3nt: TGCGCCAGCAGCGTACAGGAAACCGGGGAGCTGTTTTTT; CDR3aa: CASSVQETGELFF; abundance: -; d_gene: -; v_gene: TRBV5-1; j_gene: TRBJ2-2
CDR3nt: TGCGCCAGCAGCCAGGACAGGGGAGGTATCGGGGAGCTGTTTTTT; CDR3aa: CASSQDRGGIGELFF; abundance: once; d_gene: TRBD1; v_gene: TRBV5-1; j_gene: TRBJ2-2
CDR3nt: TGTGCCAGTAGTTTACAGGGCGGCGCTGAAGCTTTCTTT; CDR3aa: CASSLQGGAEAFF; abundance: -; d_gene: -; v_gene: TRBV19; j_gene: TRBJ1-1
CDR3nt: TGCGCCAGCAGCCCTTCGACAGGGGGGTCCGAAGCTTTCTTT; CDR3aa: CASSPSTGGSEAFF; abundance: -; d_gene: TRBD1; v_gene: TRBV4-1; j_gene: TRBJ1-1
CDR3nt: TGTGCCAGCAGCCGGGACAGGGGAGCTTTCTTT; CDR3aa: CASSRDRGAFF; abundance: -; d_gene: TRBD1; v_gene: TRBV25-1; j_gene: TRBJ1-1
CDR3nt: TGCGCCAGCAGCTTGGCCTTTGTGACCCAAGGAGAGACCCAGTACTTC; CDR3aa: CASSLAFVTQGETQYF; abundance: -; d_gene: -; v_gene: TRBV5-1; j_gene: TRBJ2-5
CDR3nt: TGTGCCATCAGGGATAACACTGAAGCTTTCTTT; CDR3aa: CAIRDNTEAFF; abundance: -; d_gene: -; v_gene: TRBV10-3; j_gene: TRBJ1-1
CDR3nt: TGTGCCAGCGCCCTGGCTGGCTTCACAGATACGCAGTATTTT; CDR3aa: CASALAGFTDTQYF; abundance: -; d_gene: -; v_gene: TRBV6-5; j_gene: TRBJ2-3
CDR3nt: TGCGCCAGCAGTGAGAGACTCGGGGAGCAGTACTTC; CDR3aa: CASSERLGEQYF; abundance: -; d_gene: -; v_gene: TRBV10-1; j_gene: TRBJ2-7
CDR3nt: TGTGCCAGCAGTTCACAGGGGTTTAGCTCCTATAATTCACCCCTCCACTTT; CDR3aa: CASSSQGFSSYNSPLHF; abundance: -; d_gene: TRBD1; v_gene: TRBV5-6; j_gene: TRBJ1-6
CDR3nt: TGTGCCAGTAGTATAGTCGGCAATCAGCCCCAGCATTTT; CDR3aa: CASSIVGNQPQHF; abundance: -; d_gene: -; v_gene: TRBV19; j_gene: TRBJ1-5
CDR3nt: TGTGCCAGCAGCTCGTTAGGGGGTACCGCACGGGGAAACATTCAGTACTTC; CDR3aa: CASSSLGGTARGNIQYF; abundance: -; d_gene: -; v_gene: TRBV7-9; j_gene: TRBJ2-4
CDR3nt: TGTGCCAGTATTCCCGGGGACAGGAGTCAGCCCCAGCATTTT; CDR3aa: CASIPGDRSQPQHF; abundance: -; d_gene: TRBD1; v_gene: TRBV19; j_gene: TRBJ1-5
CDR3nt: TGTGCCAGCAGCCAACGTATTACTGAAGCTTTCTTT; CDR3aa: CASSQRITEAFF; abundance: -; d_gene: -; v_gene: TRBV5-5; j_gene: TRBJ1-1
CDR3nt: TGTGCCAGCAGCTTAGGGACAGCCGATTATGGCTACACCTTC; CDR3aa: CASSLGTADYGYTF; abundance: -; d_gene: TRBD1; v_gene: TRBV5-6; j_gene: TRBJ1-2
CDR3nt: TGTGCCAGCAGCCAAGAAGGTCCTTGGAGCGGGAGGGCCGCGAGGTACAATGAGCAGTTCTTC; CDR3aa: CASSQEGPWSGRAARYNEQFF; abundance: -; d_gene: TRBD2; v_gene: TRBV3-1/TRBV3-2; j_gene: TRBJ2-1
CDR3nt: TGTGCCAGCAGTTGGGGGTCCTCCTCGGGGCAGTACTTC; CDR3aa: CASSWGSSSGQYF; abundance: few; d_gene: -; v_gene: TRBV6-7; j_gene: TRBJ2-7
CDR3nt: TGTGCCAGCGCGCCACAGGGGGCTAGCGCCGGATACTCCTACGAGCAGTACTTC; CDR3aa: CASAPQGASAGYSYEQYF; abundance: -; d_gene: TRBD1; v_gene: TRBV4-2; j_gene: TRBJ2-7
CDR3nt: TGCGCCAGCAGCTTGGTCCCGGGATCCTACGAGCAGTACTTC; CDR3aa: CASSLVPGSYEQYF; abundance: -; d_gene: -; v_gene: TRBV5-1; j_gene: TRBJ2-7
CDR3nt: TGCGCCAGCAGTGACGGGACAGGGGTATGGAACACCATATATTTT; CDR3aa: CASSDGTGVWNTIYF; abundance: -; d_gene: TRBD1; v_gene: TRBV10-1; j_gene: TRBJ1-3
CDR3nt: TGTGCCAGCAGCCCCCAGGGGGCGAGTGACACTGAAGCTTTCTTT; CDR3aa: CASSPQGASDTEAFF; abundance: -; d_gene: TRBD1; v_gene: TRBV7-3; j_gene: TRBJ1-1
CDR3nt: TGTGCCAGCAGTTCATCAAGCTCCTACAATGAGCAGTTCTTC; CDR3aa: CASSSSSSYNEQFF; abundance: -; d_gene: -; v_gene: TRBV6-6; j_gene: TRBJ2-1
CDR3nt: TGTGCCAGCAGTCCCGGTTCCTTCTGGGGTGAGCAGTACTTC; CDR3aa: CASSPGSFWGEQYF; abundance: -; d_gene: -; v_gene: TRBV28; j_gene: TRBJ2-7
CDR3nt: TGTGCCAGCAGTCTGGGGACTAGCGGGGTGTACGAGCAGTACTTC; CDR3aa: CASSLGTSGVYEQYF; abundance: -; d_gene: TRBD2; v_gene: TRBV27; j_gene: TRBJ2-7
CDR3nt: TGTGCCAGCAGCTTAGCGGGGGCTACTAATGAAAAACTGTTTTTT; CDR3aa: CASSLAGATNEKLFF; abundance: -; d_gene: -; v_gene: TRBV7-8; j_gene: TRBJ1-4
CDR3nt: TGTGCCAGCAGCCAAGAAGGACTACCCTCCTACAATGAGCAGTTCTTC; CDR3aa: CASSQEGLPSYNEQFF; abundance: -; d_gene: -; v_gene: TRBV3-1/TRBV3-2; j_gene: TRBJ2-1
CDR3nt: TGCGCCCTTGGAGATTTCAGCGGGAGCTCCTACAATGAGCAGTTCTTC; CDR3aa: CALGDFSGSSYNEQFF; abundance: -; d_gene: TRBD2; v_gene: TRBV10-1; j_gene: TRBJ2-1
CDR3nt: TGCGCCAGCAGCCCGGAGGGCCCCAATCAGCCCCAGCATTTT; CDR3aa: CASSPEGPNQPQHF; abundance: few; d_gene: -; v_gene: TRBV5-1; j_gene: TRBJ1-5
CDR3nt: TGTGCCAGCAGCGGGGCAGACCTCTACAATGAGCAGTTCTTC; CDR3aa: CASSGADLYNEQFF; abundance: -; d_gene: -; v_gene: TRBV5-5; j_gene: TRBJ2-1
CDR3nt: TGTGCCAGCAGCGTAAGCGGGAGCCGGGAGAATGAGCAGTTCTTC; CDR3aa: CASSVSGSRENEQFF; abundance: -; d_gene: TRBD2; v_gene: TRBV9; j_gene: TRBJ2-1
CDR3nt: TGCGCCAGCAGTCGGGCCGGGGAGCTGTTTTTT; CDR3aa: CASSRAGELFF; abundance: -; d_gene: -; v_gene: TRBV4-1; j_gene: TRBJ2-2
CDR3nt: TGTGCTAGTGGTTTACCACCACCCGGGGCTGAAGCTTTCTTT; CDR3aa: CASGLPPPGAEAFF; abundance: -; d_gene: -; v_gene: TRBV12-5; j_gene: TRBJ1-1
CDR3nt: TGTGCCAGCAGCTTTACGTCTGACCCTTCACCCCTCCACTTT; CDR3aa: CASSFTSDPSPLHF; abundance: -; d_gene: -; v_gene: TRBV5-6; j_gene: TRBJ1-6
CDR3nt: TGTGCCATCAGAGCCGCTGAGCATTTGGAATCCTTATCTGGGGCCAACGTCCTGACTTTC; CDR3aa: CAIRAAEHLESLSGANVLTF; abundance: -; d_gene: -; v_gene: TRBV10-3; j_gene: TRBJ2-6
CDR3nt: TGTGCCAGCAGCCAATTACAGGGTGCTTCACCCCTCCACTTT; CDR3aa: CASSQLQGASPLHF; abundance: -; d_gene: -; v_gene: TRBV3-1/TRBV3-2; j_gene: TRBJ1-6
CDR3nt: TGTGCCAGCAGGTTTTCGGACGGGTCCGGGTTGTGGCCCCAGCATTTT; CDR3aa: CASRFSDGSGLWPQHF; abundance: -; d_gene: -; v_gene: TRBV28; j_gene: TRBJ1-5
CDR3nt: TGTGCCAGCAGCCAAGATCCCGGGGCCCTCCACTTT; CDR3aa: CASSQDPGALHF; abundance: once; d_gene: -; v_gene: TRBV3-1/TRBV3-2; j_gene: TRBJ1-6
CDR3nt: TGTGCCAGCAGTTACCAGTGGGTCACAAACACCGGGGAGCTGTTTTTT; CDR3aa: CASSYQWVTNTGELFF; abundance: -; d_gene: -; v_gene: TRBV6-2/TRBV6-3; j_gene: TRBJ2-2
CDR3nt: TGTGCCAGCAGCTTGTTTACAGGGGTAACCGGGGAGCTGTTTTTT; CDR3aa: CASSLFTGVTGELFF; abundance: -; d_gene: TRBD1; v_gene: TRBV7-6; j_gene: TRBJ2-2
CDR3nt: TGTGCCAGCAGCGTGGGCAGTAATAATTCACCCCTCCACTTT; CDR3aa: CASSVGSNNSPLHF; abundance: -; d_gene: -; v_gene: TRBV9; j_gene: TRBJ1-6
CDR3nt: TGTGCCAGTAGTAACACAGGGGGCGGCTACAATGAGCAGTTCTTC; CDR3aa: CASSNTGGGYNEQFF; abundance: -; d_gene: TRBD1; v_gene: TRBV19; j_gene: TRBJ2-1
CDR3nt: TGTGCCAGCAGAGAGACAGGGTCCGACACCGGGGAGCTGTTTTTT; CDR3aa: CASRETGSDTGELFF; abundance: -; d_gene: TRBD1; v_gene: TRBV28; j_gene: TRBJ2-2
CDR3nt: TGTGCCAGCAGCTCACTTAGTTGGGGCAGTTCCTACGAGCAGTACTTC; CDR3aa: CASSSLSWGSSYEQYF; abundance: -; d_gene: -; v_gene: TRBV5-4; j_gene: TRBJ2-7
CDR3nt: TGTGCCAGCAGCAGAGAAGGGGTTGCCTATGGCTACACCTTC; CDR3aa: CASSREGVAYGYTF; abundance: -; d_gene: -; v_gene: TRBV9; j_gene: TRBJ1-2
CDR3nt: TGCGCCAGCAGCCAGGGGCCGACGGACAGGACTAAAACCTTC; CDR3aa: CASSQGPTDRTKTF; abundance: few; d_gene: TRBD1; v_gene: TRBV5-1; j_gene: TRBJ1-2
CDR3nt: TGTGCCAGCAGCCAAGATGACAGAGCTTCACTTAATGGCTACACCTTC; CDR3aa: CASSQDDRASLNGYTF; abundance: -; d_gene: -; v_gene: TRBV3-1/TRBV3-2; j_gene: TRBJ1-2
CDR3nt: TGTGCCACCAGTGACGACAGGGAAGTAGGTGGCTACACCTTC; CDR3aa: CATSDDREVGGYTF; abundance: -; d_gene: TRBD1; v_gene: TRBV24-1; j_gene: TRBJ1-2
CDR3nt: TGTGCCAGCAGTTTTTTCGGGAGGGGAGTAACAGATACGCAGTATTTT; CDR3aa: CASSFFGRGVTDTQYF; abundance: -; d_gene: TRBD2; v_gene: TRBV28; j_gene: TRBJ2-3
CDR3nt: TGCAGCGTTGAACGAGGGTACGGCTACACCTTC; CDR3aa: CSVERGYGYTF; abundance: -; d_gene: -; v_gene: TRBV29-1; j_gene: TRBJ1-2
CDR3nt: TGTGCCAGCAGATCCACCGGGACGAGCAATCAGCCCCAGCATTTT; CDR3aa: CASRSTGTSNQPQHF; abundance: -; d_gene: -; v_gene: TRBV28; j_gene: TRBJ1-5